The sequence of this TCR beta chain was determined in a study of regulatory T cells in long-lasting Graves disease (dated by TCRdb to the early 2020s). In terms of the full investigation: Persistent Graves' disease meant more than 5 years of antithyroid drug treatment with TSH receptor autoantibodies that stayed positive. The study was registered as a clinical trial and conducted in China. This study used TCR sequencing and RNA sequencing of peripheral blood to compare persistent Graves' disease patients against newly diagnosed Graves' disease patients. On average, persistent Graves' disease patients in the clinical cohort had been on antithyroid drugs for approximately ten years. A total of 33 samples were covered by TCR sequencing, comprising around 13 persistent and around 20 newly diagnosed Graves' disease patients.

Points the paper makes about the study in general: Compared with newly diagnosed patients, patients with persistent Graves' disease had lower TCR Shannon entropy and fewer highly expanded clones, which suggests clonal expansion. Persistent disease showed preferential use of TRBV28, TRBJ1-2 and TRBJ2-5, whereas newly diagnosed disease favored TRBV20-1 and TRBJ2-1. A larger number of public clonotypes was shared among persistent patients (around 2,700) than among newly diagnosed patients (around 890). Only the TCR beta chain was sequenced and analyzed. Only peripheral blood was studied, because thyroid tissue, the primary lesion, was inaccessible. The small sample size was acknowledged by the authors as a limitation that may reduce accuracy.

This clonotype was recorded at least ten times. This receptor's antigen is unknown. The record has no base qualities; no much larger clone is one base away. Sequences MNHEY (CDR1) and SMNVEV (CDR2) are obtained from the germline V gene (reference sequence). Germline trimming: 6 bases from V, 1 base from J; junction bases outside gene matches: 0. The CDR3, cysteine through phenylalanine, is 13 amino acids long. Here the CDR3 DNA is all that survives: 39 bases in frame from base 1. The method behind the library was multiplex PCR. Sequencer: Illumina HiSeq 4000. TCR beta libraries were built with iRepertoire HTBI primers and Arm-PCR amplification of CDR3 regions. Before sequencing, the PCR products went through gel purification. The published analysis was carried out like this. Gene usage analysis of CDR3 amino acid clonotypes relied on the approximately 60 TRBV and 14 TRBJ segments identified across samples. COPE and FqMerger were used to merge filtered high-quality paired reads into contigs. BLAST was used to align contigs to IMGT TRBV, TRBD and TRBJ reference genes, with CDR3 defined following IMGT. Clonotypes above 0.1% frequency were classified as highly expanded clones. Repertoire diversity was measured by Shannon entropy, and V-J evenness by the Gini coefficient. A clonotype found in more than one individual was treated as public. The raw public data were reprocessed by TCRdb itself: fastp quality trimming at Q25, MiXCR clonotype calling, in-frame beta chains only. One record per CDR3 amino acid sequence lists the most common genes and DNA. TCRdb, not the original authors, processed these V and J calls. Here the sample has hundreds of thousands of distinct CDR3 sequences; around 20% occur a single time. Together, the top ten hold approximately 8% of the sample.

The meaning of the sample's time point label: persistent/refractory GD, antithyroid drugs over 5 years with positive TRAb. RNA was extracted from PBMCs in TRIzol for both TCR sequencing and RNA sequencing. The diagnosis of Graves' disease followed American Thyroid Association guidelines. Patients were recruited from an endocrinology department in Xi'an, China. Each patient gave around 9.2 milliliters of peripheral blood, collected in an EDTA anticoagulant tube. Ficoll Paque Plus density gradient separation was used to isolate PBMCs, and no further T cell sorting was done. An Agilent 2100 Bioanalyzer and agarose gel were used to assess RNA quality, and a NanoDrop 2000 was used to measure RNA concentration.

The chain joins TRBV27 to TRBJ1-3, with 7 bases in between that match TRBD1. The sequence was collected from a female donor with Graves disease. The sequences come from peripheral blood mononuclear cells (PBMCs), collected when the disease was refractory, from a patient treated with antithyroid drugs. The DNA sequence reads TGTGCCAGCAGGGGACAGTCTGGAAACACCATATATTTT. The encoded protein is CASRGQSGNTIYF.